A single sample gave rise to the 8 T cell receptor beta chains below, sequenced in a study of PD-L1 blockade in urothelial cancer. The assay was immunoSEQ multiplex PCR, and TCRdb's table has in-frame clones only and misses some. This table has about 51,000 clones, approximately 86% appearing once. The specimen comprised PBMCs, sampled around atezolizumab (anti-PD-L1) treatment. These receptors were obtained from a man aged 60 to 69 with urothelial cancer.

V gene TRBV18 combines with J gene TRBJ2-7, with 14 nucleotides matching TRBD2. Germline CDR1 KGHSH, CDR2 LQKENI. The CDR3 extends over 18 amino acids. Trimming removed 6 bases from V and 5 bases from J; junction bases left unmatched: 15. CDR3 residues: CASSPDRPGLAGGNEQYF. The CDR3 DNA sequence: TGTGCCAGCTCCCCGGACAGACCCGGACTAGCGGGAGGAAACGAGCAGTACTTC.

The chain carries TRBV30 and TRBJ1-1; D possibly corresponds to TRBD1 (6 bases). Germline V lookup: CDR1 GTSNPN, CDR2 SVGIG (reference sequence). This CDR3 is 11 amino acids long. V was pared by 5 bases and J by 8 bases, with 12 bases between. The CDR3 spells CAWGRGREAFF. CDR3 nucleotides: TGTGCCTGGGGTAGGGGGAGAGAAGCTTTCTTT.

V and J are TRBV7-9 and TRBJ2-1, with TRBD1 as a possible D gene (5 bases). CDR1 SEHNR and CDR2 FQNEAQ come from the germline V gene (reference sequence). Trimming stripped 3 bases from V and 4 bases from J, with 10 bases between. CDR3 length: 14 residues. The CDR3 bases are TGTGCCAGCAGCTTCGGGTCAGGGTACAATGAGCAGTTCTTC. Translated, it gives CASSFGSGYNEQFF.

The rearrangement joins TRBV10-3 to TRBJ2-7; possible D gene TRBD2, 5 bases. The CDR3 runs 14 residues. Germline CDR1 and CDR2: ENHRY and SYGVKD. Trimming pared 2 bases from V and 5 bases from J, leaving 13 bases between. CDR3 region: CAISEEGMLNEQYF. The CDR3 region has the DNA TGTGCCATCAGTGAGGAGGGAATGTTGAACGAGCAGTACTTC.

V and J are TRBV7-3 and TRBJ2-2, with 8 bases identical to TRBD1. The CDR3 runs to 16 residues. Per germline, CDR1 SGHTA and CDR2 FQGTGA. The junction had 5 bases not matched to a gene; V was cut back by 0 bases and J by 5 bases. The CDR3 coding sequence is TGTGCCAGCAGCTTAACCCCCAGGGGGCAGACCGGGGAGCTGTTTTTT. Protein: CASSLTPRGQTGELFF. The full variable domain, rest sourced from reference TRBV7-3 and TRBJ2-2, is GAGVSQTPSNKVTEKGKYVELRCDPISGHTALYWYRQSLGQGPEFLIYFQGTGAADDSGLPNDRFFAVRPEGSVSTLKIQRTERGDSAVYLCASSLTPRGQTGELFFGEGSRLTVL.

This clone was detected only once. The J gene is TRBJ2-7, the V gene TRBV5-1, with D perhaps TRBD2 (6 bases). Trimming stripped 3 bases from V and 5 bases from J, with 21 bases between. This CDR3 spans 16 amino acids. CDR1 and CDR2 from the germline V gene are SGHRS and YFSETQ. The CDR3 bases are TGCGCCAGCAGCTCAGCCCCAGGGACTCAGGGAGACGAGCAGTACTTC. Protein: CASSSAPGTQGDEQYF. Variable domain in full (rest from reference TRBV5-1 and TRBJ2-7): KAGVTQTPRYLIKTRGQQVTLSCSPISGHRSVSWYQQTPGQGLQFLFEYFSETQRNKGNFPGRFSGRQFSNSRSEMNVSTLELGDSALYLCASSSAPGTQGDEQYFGPGTRLTVT.

V gene TRBV27 combines with J gene TRBJ1-4, with 11 bases lining up with TRBD1. Germline trimming cut 2 bases from V and 8 bases from J; bases unmatched to any gene: 16. CDR1 and CDR2 (germline): MNHEY, SMNVEV (reference sequence). The CDR3 is made up of 19 amino acids. The CDR3 DNA reads as TGTGCCAGCAGTTTACAACGACCGGGACAGGGGGTGAAGTGGGAAAAACTGTTTTTT. Its protein product is CASSLQRPGQGVKWEKLFF.

CDR3 DNA sequence: TGTGCCAGCAGTCCCGGGACTTACTACGAGCAGTACTTC. This codes for CASSPGTYYEQYF. J is TRBJ2-7 and V is TRBV25-1, with TRBD2 as a possible D gene (6 bases). Germline V gives CDR1 MGHDK, CDR2 SYGVNS. Trimming took 5 bases from V and 3 from J, leaving 11 bases between them. The CDR3 loop spans 13 amino acids.